The 13 T cell receptor beta chains reported below all come from one sample, sequenced in a study of Ad26.COV2.S vaccination and SARS-CoV-2 variants. The method was immunoSEQ multiplex PCR; TCRdb's version includes in-frame clones alone and lacks a portion of them. The profile shows about 460,000 clones, roughly nine tenths of them singletons. Described treatment: some 20 received Ad26.COV2.S at low or high dose, single or two shots; about 5 received placebo; per-sample allocation not given. At day 63 after the first vaccine or placebo injection, samples were drawn. The specimen comprised peripheral blood, sampled in a trial of Ad26.COV2.S vaccine versus placebo. All receptors derive from a person between 18 and 65 years old who received the Ad26.COV2.S COVID-19 vaccine or a placebo.

The chain recombines TRBV19 with TRBJ1-4; D is undetermined. The CDR3 consists of 16 residues. Trimming removed 8 bases from V and 5 bases from J, with 21 bases in between. Looked up from germline, CDR1 is LNHDA and CDR2 is SQIVND (reference sequence). CDR3 sequence reads: CASSSYSGRANEKLFF. The DNA of the CDR3 is TGTGCCAGTTCTAGCTACTCGGGGAGGGCGAATGAAAAACTGTTTTTT. Combining the CDR3 with reference TRBV19 and TRBJ1-4 gives the whole variable domain DGGITQSPKYLFRKEGQNVTLSCEQNLNHDAMYWYRQDPGQGLRLIYYSQIVNDFQKGDIAEGYSVSREKKESFPLTVTSAQKNPTAFYLCASSSYSGRANEKLFFGSGTQLSVL.

V and J are TRBV5-6 and TRBJ2-1; a possible D gene is TRBD2 (5 bases). Germline-derived CDR1 and CDR2 are SGHDT and YYEEEE. CDR3 size: 14 residues. V dropped 3 bases and J dropped 0 bases, with 7 bases sitting between them. Here the CDR3 DNA reads TGTGCCAGCAGCTCGACTACCTCCTACAATGAGCAGTTCTTC. It is translated as CASSSTTSYNEQFF.

The chain recombines TRBV18 with TRBJ1-1; TRBD1 might be the D (5 bases). The CDR3 runs to 16 residues. Germline values: CDR1 KGHSH, CDR2 LQKENI. The ends were cut back, 3 bases at V and 4 bases at J, with 18 bases in the middle. The CDR3 DNA reads as TGTGCCAGCTCACCCCTTCCCTCGGGGGATACCACTGAAGCTTTCTTT. It is translated as CASSPLPSGDTTEAFF.

The V gene is TRBV27, the J gene TRBJ2-3; D ambiguous. Germline loops: CDR1 MNHEY, CDR2 SMNVEV (reference sequence). The CDR3 totals 14 residues. The V end lost 5 bases, the J end lost 1 base, and 10 bases lay between the germline ends. The CDR3, as DNA: TGTGCCAGCAGTCACACCTGGGGCACAGATACGCAGTATTTT. As protein: CASSHTWGTDTQYF.

The genes are TRBV6-6 and TRBJ1-4; D ambiguous. In germline, CDR1 is MNHNY, CDR2 SVGAGI (reference sequence). Trimming left V 3 bases short and J 4 bases short, with 6 bases between. The CDR3 is 13 amino acids. CDR3 loop: CASSYDVNEKLFF. The DNA of the CDR3 is TGTGCCAGCAGTTATGACGTTAATGAAAAACTGTTTTTT.

The chain carries TRBV30 and TRBJ2-5, with a weak D call TRBD2 (6 bases). V lost 0 bases and J lost 0, with 14 bases in between. The CDR3 covers 16 residues. Germline values: CDR1 GTSNPN, CDR2 SVGIG (reference sequence). CDR3 sequence: CAWSVIGTPYQETQYF. The CDR3 DNA sequence: TGTGCCTGGAGTGTAATCGGGACTCCGTACCAAGAGACCCAGTACTTC. The full variable domain, rest sourced from reference TRBV30 and TRBJ2-5, is SQTIHQWPATLVQPVGSPLSLECTVEGTSNPNLYWYRQAAGRGLQLLFYSVGIGQISSEVPQNLSASRPQDRQFILSSKKLLLSDSGFYLCAWSVIGTPYQETQYFGPGTRLLVL.

This clone appeared a single time. The chain has TRBV7-2 and TRBJ2-7; tentatively, D is TRBD1 (5 bases). The CDR3 is 15 amino acids. From germline, CDR1 is SGHTA and CDR2 FQGNSA. V lost 1 base and J 1 base, leaving 11 bases between the germline ends. CDR3 sequence reads: CASSLVGQSSYEQYF. The CDR3, as DNA: TGTGCCAGCAGCTTAGTGGGGCAGAGTTCCTACGAGCAGTACTTC.

V is TRBV7-6 and J is TRBJ1-6; TRBD1 aligns across 9 bases. CDR1 and CDR2 (germline): SGHVS, FNYEAQ. The V gene end was trimmed by 2 bases and the J gene end by 6 bases; junction bases not matched to a gene: 2. This CDR3 spans 15 amino acids. CDR3 in DNA: TGTGCCAGCAGCTTAAGGGGACAGGGTAATTCACCCCTCCACTTT. Translation gives CASSLRGQGNSPLHF.

This clone has a single count. The V call is TRBV30, the J call TRBJ2-1, with a weak D call TRBD2 (6 bases). CDR1 and CDR2 from the germline V gene are GTSNPN and SVGIG (reference sequence). The CDR3 loop spans 14 amino acids. The V and J ends lost 3 bases and 9 bases respectively, with 18 bases between them. The chain's CDR3 is CAWRPRRAGGEQFF. CDR3 nucleotides: TGTGCCTGGAGGCCCAGGAGGGCCGGGGGTGAGCAGTTCTTC.

V and J are TRBV7-6 and TRBJ2-5; 8 nucleotides align to TRBD1. Germline V gives CDR1 SGHVS, CDR2 FNYEAQ. V dropped 1 base and J dropped 6; count of bases not matched to a gene: 4. The CDR3 spans 14 residues. The chain's CDR3 is CASSLGQGAKTQYF. The CDR3 bases are TGTGCCAGCAGCTTAGGGCAGGGGGCAAAGACCCAGTACTTC.

The chain is built from TRBV28 and TRBJ1-5; D is undetermined. The CDR3 sequence is 12 residues long. From germline, CDR1 is MDHEN and CDR2 SYDVKM. Trimming pared 6 bases from V and 11 bases from J, leaving 14 bases between. CDR3 nucleotide sequence: TGTGCCAGCAGCTGGGAGATCTCGGCCCAGCATTTT. Translation gives CASSWEISAQHF.

The J gene is TRBJ2-1, the V gene TRBV29-1, with D perhaps matching TRBD1 (5 bases). V was shortened by 4 bases and J by 5 bases, with 18 bases between the two germline ends. Germline-derived CDR1 and CDR2 are SQVTM and ANQGSEA. This CDR3 has 15 amino acids. CDR3 coding DNA: TGCAGCGTTGCCAGTCAGGGATGGTTGGACAATGAGCAGTTCTTC. Its protein is CSVASQGWLDNEQFF.

The CDR3 is CASSRGSSYEQYF. The CDR3 bases are TGTGCCAGCTCAAGGGGGAGCTCCTACGAGCAGTACTTC. This chain joins TRBV18 and TRBJ2-7; tentative D call: TRBD1 (6 bases). This CDR3 region has 13 residues. Trimming removed 5 bases at V and 0 bases at J, with 8 bases between. Germline V gene data show CDR1 as KGHSH and CDR2 as LQKENI.